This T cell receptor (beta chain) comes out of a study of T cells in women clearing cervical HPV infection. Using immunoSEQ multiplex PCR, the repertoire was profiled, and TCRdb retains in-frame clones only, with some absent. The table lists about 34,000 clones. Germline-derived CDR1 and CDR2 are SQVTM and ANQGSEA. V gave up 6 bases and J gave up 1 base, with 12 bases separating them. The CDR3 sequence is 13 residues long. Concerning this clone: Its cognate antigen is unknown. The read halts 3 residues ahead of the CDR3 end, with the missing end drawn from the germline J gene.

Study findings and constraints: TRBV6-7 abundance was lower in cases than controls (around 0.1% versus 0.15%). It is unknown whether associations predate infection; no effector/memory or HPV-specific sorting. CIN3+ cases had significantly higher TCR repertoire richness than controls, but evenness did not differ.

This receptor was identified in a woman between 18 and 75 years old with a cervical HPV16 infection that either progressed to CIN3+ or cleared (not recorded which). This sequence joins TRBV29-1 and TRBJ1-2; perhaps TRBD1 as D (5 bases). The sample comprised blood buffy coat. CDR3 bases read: TGCAGCGTGACATCAGGGATTAACTATGGC. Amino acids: CSVTSGINYG. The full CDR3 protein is CSVTSGINYGYTF.